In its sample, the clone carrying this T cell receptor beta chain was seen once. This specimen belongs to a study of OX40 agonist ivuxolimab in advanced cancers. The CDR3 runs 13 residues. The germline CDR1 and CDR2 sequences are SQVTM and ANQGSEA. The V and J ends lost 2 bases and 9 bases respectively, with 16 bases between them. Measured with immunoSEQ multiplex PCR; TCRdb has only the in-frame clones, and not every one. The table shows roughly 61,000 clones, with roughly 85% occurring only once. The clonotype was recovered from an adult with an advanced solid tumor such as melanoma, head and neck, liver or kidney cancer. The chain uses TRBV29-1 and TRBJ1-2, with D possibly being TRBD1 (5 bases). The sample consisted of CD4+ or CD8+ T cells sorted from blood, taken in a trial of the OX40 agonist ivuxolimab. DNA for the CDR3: TGCAGCGTTGAACGGCAGGGAGTTAGTCGCTACACCTTC. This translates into CSVERQGVSRYTF.